This TCR beta chain was captured by sequencing in a study of T cells after yellow fever vaccination. This CDR3 comprises 17 residues. This clonotype was detected a few times. In TCRdb, the 5' RACE reads were re-called with MiXCR into one record per CDR3 protein. The profile shows around 230,000 distinct CDR3 sequences, 5.5% to 8.5% of them singletons. This chain uses TRBV21-1 with TRBJ2-3; the D call of TRBD2 is as the table states it, not checked on the DNA. TRBV21-1 is a pseudogene. The specimen comprised CD4+ T cells sorted from PBMCs, sampled on the day of the yellow fever booster vaccination. This TCR derives from a man in his thirties or forties who received the YFV17D yellow fever vaccine. The CDR3 is CASSNPRTSGSTDTQYF. CDR3 nucleotide sequence: TGTGCCAGCAGCAACCCGAGAACTAGCGGGAGTACAGATACGCAGTATTTT.